The 9 T cell receptor beta chains in this list originate from one sample, sequenced in a study of T cell responses to AZD1222 COVID-19 vaccine. The method was immunoSEQ multiplex PCR; TCRdb's version includes in-frame clones alone and lacks a portion of them. Of some 140,000 clones in the sample, roughly 80% are singletons; the top ten hold roughly 4%. The sample in question was peripheral blood, obtained on day 0 of AZD1222 vaccination. The receptors shown here come from an adult in good health.

The chain combines TRBV28 with TRBJ1-3, with D uncertain. Looked up from germline, CDR1 is MDHEN and CDR2 is SYDVKM. This CDR3 contains 14 residues. With 4 bases removed from V and 0 bases from J, the gap between germline ends came to 7 bases. The CDR3 sequence is CASSSQVSGNTIYF. CDR3 bases: TGTGCCAGCAGTTCGCAGGTCTCTGGAAACACCATATATTTT.

V and J are TRBV6-5 and TRBJ1-1; 8 bases are a match to TRBD1. Germline trimming cut 2 bases from V and 11 bases from J; bases unmatched to any gene: 4. The CDR3 is made up of 12 amino acids. Per the germline V gene, CDR1 is MNHEY and CDR2 is SVGAGI. The CDR3 sequence: CASSYRTGPAFF. Here the CDR3 DNA reads TGTGCCAGCAGTTACAGGACAGGGCCGGCTTTCTTT.

The V and J genes are TRBV12-3 or TRBV12-4 and TRBJ2-7; D may match TRBD1 or TRBD2 (5 bases each). The CDR3 length is 13 residues. The V and J ends lost 3 bases and 5 bases respectively, with 11 bases between them. CDR3 protein: CASSFGGMDEQYF. In DNA, the CDR3 is TGTGCCAGCAGTTTTGGGGGAATGGACGAGCAGTACTTC.

CDR3 sequence reads: CASSVGGPSHQPQHF. CDR3 DNA: TGTGCCAGCAGCGTTGGGGGGCCTTCTCATCAGCCCCAGCATTTT. The rearrangement links TRBV7-9 to TRBJ1-5; a possible D gene is TRBD1 (6 bases). Trimming cost V 5 bases and J 5 bases, with 16 bases left between them. The germline V gene encodes CDR1 SEHNR and CDR2 FQNEAQ (reference sequence). This CDR3 is 15 amino acids long.

The chain carries TRBV11-2 and TRBJ2-3; tentative D call: TRBD2 (7 bases). Germline V CDR1 and CDR2: SGHAT, FQNNGV. Trimming left V 8 bases short and J 6 bases short, with 18 bases between. This CDR3 region has 14 residues. This CDR3 reads CASRGAFIGDTQYF. The CDR3 nucleotides are TGTGCCAGCCGGGGGGCGTTTATTGGCGATACGCAGTATTTT.

This sequence joins TRBV7-9 and TRBJ1-4; the D is unclear. V was pared by 3 bases and J by 1 base, with 9 bases between. The CDR3 has 15 residues. Germline V gene data show CDR1 as SEHNR and CDR2 as FQNEAQ (reference sequence). This chain's CDR3 is CASSLMDQTNEKLFF. The CDR3 DNA is TGTGCCAGCAGCTTGATGGACCAAACTAATGAAAAACTGTTTTTT.

CDR3 amino acids: CASTSPGQQPKQFF. CDR3 coding DNA: TGTGCCAGCACCTCGCCGGGACAGCAGCCTAAGCAGTTCTTC. This chain connects TRBV2 to TRBJ2-1, with 7 bases aligning to TRBD1. The germline gives CDR1 SNHLY, CDR2 FYNNEI. V gave up 7 bases and J gave up 11 bases; unmatched junction bases: 14. The CDR3 consists of 14 residues.

J is TRBJ2-7 and V is TRBV5-1, with 7 bases fitting TRBD1. The J segment lost 0 bases and the V segment lost 3 bases, leaving 6 bases of the junction unmatched. In germline, CDR1 is SGHRS, CDR2 YFSETQ. The CDR3 spans 15 residues. CDR3 in amino acids: CASSYRGAGSYEQYF. The CDR3 nucleotides read TGCGCCAGCAGCTACAGGGGAGCCGGCTCCTACGAGCAGTACTTC. Full variable domain (rest looked up from reference TRBV5-1 and TRBJ2-7): KAGVTQTPRYLIKTRGQQVTLSCSPISGHRSVSWYQQTPGQGLQFLFEYFSETQRNKGNFPGRFSGRQFSNSRSEMNVSTLELGDSALYLCASSYRGAGSYEQYFGPGTRLTVT.

In DNA form, the CDR3 reads TGCGCCAGCAGCTTGGTGGCAGGGGCCTCGAACACTGAAGCTTTCTTT. Its protein product is CASSLVAGASNTEAFF. The chain combines TRBV5-1 with TRBJ1-1, with a possible D match to TRBD1 (6 bases). V dropped 0 bases and J dropped 1 base, with 13 bases sitting between them. Germline V gene data show CDR1 as SGHRS and CDR2 as YFSETQ. The length of the CDR3 is 16 residues.